The 19 T cell receptor beta chains below come from one sample, sequenced in a study of beta chain features in type 1 diabetes. The study, taken as a whole, reports: In all four CD4+ subsets, TCRB CDR3 length was significantly, moderately reduced in type 1 diabetes.

No antigen has been assigned to these receptors. The sequenced template was cDNA made from the entire isolated RNA. Only in-frame clones appear in the TCRdb table, and some are missing; sequencing was by immunoSEQ multiplex PCR. The data contain 200,000 to 300,000 clones, approximately 20% of them seen just once; the ten biggest clones take up 0.028%. Sequencing used naive CD4+ T cells from blood. The receptors were gathered from a woman in her thirties or forties with type 1 diabetes.

This chain connects TRBV6-5 to TRBJ1-3; D gene uncertain. The length of the CDR3 is 13 residues. With 6 bases removed from V and 2 bases from J, the gap between germline ends came to 8 bases. CDR1 is MNHEY and CDR2 is SVGAGI in the germline V gene. CDR3 sequence (DNA): TGTGCCAGCAGATTAACTGCTGGAAACACCATATATTTT. Amino acids: CASRLTAGNTIYF.

The table lists this clone with a few counts. The chain is built from TRBV30 and TRBJ1-1; D is undetermined. The germline gives CDR1 GTSNPN, CDR2 SVGIG (reference sequence). The V end lost 5 bases, the J end lost 7 bases, and 11 bases lay between the germline ends. The CDR3 sequence is 11 residues long. CDR3 in amino acids: CAWRRGDEAFF. In DNA, the CDR3 is TGTGCCTGGCGCCGGGGAGATGAAGCTTTCTTT.

The table lists this clone with a few counts. The chain couples TRBV7-3 to TRBJ2-2, with TRBD2 matching over 8 bases. J was trimmed by 6 bases and V by 5 bases; bases with no gene match: 14. The CDR3 has 17 amino acids. Germline V gene data show CDR1 as SGHTA and CDR2 as FQGTGA. The CDR3 spells CASSPGSGSGWAGELFF. The CDR3 region has the DNA TGTGCCAGCAGCCCGGGGAGCGGGAGCGGTTGGGCCGGGGAGCTGTTTTTT.

The CDR3 nucleotides are TGTGCCAGCAGCGTGTCAGGGTACCAAGAGACCCAGTACTTC. This gives the protein CASSVSGYQETQYF. The chain has TRBV9 and TRBJ2-5, with a possible D match to TRBD1 (5 bases). This CDR3 region has 14 residues. V lost 2 bases and J 0 bases, leaving 8 bases between the germline ends. Per germline, CDR1 SGDLS and CDR2 YYNGEE.

This rearrangement joins TRBV29-1 to TRBJ1-2; a weak D match, TRBD1 (5 bases). V was shortened by 3 bases and J by 10 bases, with 9 bases between the two germline ends. This CDR3 contains 10 residues. Germline CDR1 SQVTM, CDR2 ANQGSEA. For the CDR3, the DNA is TGCAGCGTTGATGGGGGGTACTACACCTTC. Its translation is CSVDGGYYTF.

This clone was detected only a few times. The rearrangement uses TRBV29-1 and TRBJ2-7, with no clear D. Germline CDR1 reads SQVTM; CDR2 reads ANQGSEA. The CDR3 runs to 13 residues. Trimming pared 4 bases from V and 0 bases from J, leaving 10 bases between. The chain's CDR3 is CSVVIASSYEQYF. CDR3 nucleotides: TGCAGCGTTGTTATTGCCAGCTCCTACGAGCAGTACTTC.

The chain links TRBV19 to TRBJ2-1; 7 nucleotides align to TRBD2. CDR1 and CDR2 (germline): LNHDA, SQIVND (reference sequence). This CDR3 has 15 amino acids. Trimming removed 10 bases from V and 10 bases from J; junction bases left unmatched: 19. The CDR3 DNA sequence: TGTGCCACCTTTTCCCTTAGCGCCGGGAGGAGGGAGCAGTTCTTC. This gives the protein CATFSLSAGRREQFF.

This clone came up a few times. The chain links TRBV7-9 to TRBJ1-1; 7 nucleotides align to TRBD1. V lost 3 bases, J lost 5 bases, and 6 bases stayed unmatched. This CDR3 is built from 14 residues. In germline, CDR1 is SEHNR, CDR2 FQNEAQ (reference sequence). The CDR3, as DNA: TGTGCCAGCAGCTTGGAGACAGGGAGAACTGAAGCTTTCTTT. It yields the protein CASSLETGRTEAFF.

The sample holds a few counts of this clone. The chain has TRBV2 and TRBJ2-7; no clear D gene. Germline V lookup: CDR1 SNHLY, CDR2 FYNNEI. The CDR3 extends over 12 amino acids. V was clipped by 7 bases and J by 0 bases, with 7 bases between them. CDR3 bases: TGTGCCAGCAAAGGCGGCTCCTACGAGCAGTACTTC. It translates to CASKGGSYEQYF.

The rearrangement uses TRBV5-4 and TRBJ1-2; maybe TRBD1 (5 bases). This CDR3 comprises 12 residues. Germline assignment: CDR1 SGHNT and CDR2 YYREEE (reference sequence). Trimming left V 10 bases short and J 8 bases short, with 18 bases between. CDR3 in DNA: TGTGCCGGCGGTCCAGGGATAGGAGGCTACACCTTC. Translated, it gives CAGGPGIGGYTF.

This clone was seen only a few times. The CDR3 region is CASSRIQGDSYEQYF. The CDR3 nucleotides are TGCGCCAGCAGCCGGATCCAAGGAGACAGCTACGAGCAGTACTTC. This chain links TRBV4-1 with TRBJ2-7; weak D call: TRBD1 (5 bases). CDR1 and CDR2 from the germline V gene are MGHRA and YSYEKL. CDR3 size: 15 residues. V lost 4 bases to trimming and J lost 3 bases, with 16 bases between them.

The genes are TRBV4-3 and TRBJ2-1; TRBD1 might be the D (5 bases). Germline lookup yields CDR1 LGHNA and CDR2 YSLEER. The germline V and J ends were trimmed by 0 bases and 5 bases, with 8 bases remaining between them. The CDR3 covers 14 residues. CDR3 nucleotides: TGCGCCAGCAGCCAAGAGGCAGGGAACAATGAGCAGTTCTTC. Protein: CASSQEAGNNEQFF.

The chain has TRBV4-1 and TRBJ1-4; D is perhaps TRBD1 (6 bases). V lost 3 bases, J lost 3 bases, and 11 bases lay in between. This CDR3 region has 15 residues. Germline V gives CDR1 MGHRA, CDR2 YSYEKL. The CDR3 loop reads CASSHIQGSNEKLFF. The CDR3 coding sequence is TGCGCCAGCAGCCATATACAGGGCTCTAATGAAAAACTGTTTTTT.

The rearrangement joins TRBV9 to TRBJ2-1, with D tentatively TRBD1 (5 bases). In germline, CDR1 is SGDLS, CDR2 YYNGEE. Trimming removed 0 bases at V and 9 bases at J, with 16 bases between. CDR3 length: 15 amino acids. The CDR3 region is CASSVGGLGSSEQFF. The CDR3 DNA sequence: TGTGCCAGCAGCGTAGGGGGCCTAGGGTCTAGTGAGCAGTTCTTC.

This clone was detected only a few times. V gene TRBV6-6 combines with J gene TRBJ2-5, with a tentative D call TRBD1 (6 bases). Germline values: CDR1 MNHNY, CDR2 SVGAGI (reference sequence). This CDR3 is 15 amino acids long. V lost 2 bases, J lost 1 base, and 11 bases lay in between. The CDR3 region has the DNA TGTGCCAGCAGTTACCCGACAGGCTCCCAAGAGACCCAGTACTTC. Translation gives CASSYPTGSQETQYF.

This clone was observed a few times. V gene TRBV4-1 combines with J gene TRBJ1-2, with 7 positions matching TRBD1. Germline V gene sequence: CDR1 MGHRA, CDR2 YSYEKL. J lost 4 bases, V lost 3 bases, and 14 bases had no gene match. The CDR3 length is 17 residues. DNA of the CDR3: TGCGCCAGCAGCCAGACCCCCGGACAGGTGATCTCCTATGGCTACACCTTC. Translating it yields CASSQTPGQVISYGYTF.

J is TRBJ2-5 and V is TRBV27, with 8 bases that match TRBD2. Losses at the gene ends were 6 bases for V and 3 bases for J; bases not matched to a gene: 3. Germline values: CDR1 MNHEY, CDR2 SMNVEV (reference sequence). The CDR3 loop spans 13 amino acids. The chain's CDR3 is CASSDSGEETQYF. In nucleotides, the CDR3 is TGTGCCAGCAGCGATAGCGGGGAAGAGACCCAGTACTTC.

The rearrangement links TRBV4-2 to TRBJ1-5; the D is unclear. This CDR3 comprises 12 residues. The germline gives CDR1 LGHNA, CDR2 YNFKEQ. V lost 4 bases to trimming and J lost 5 bases, with 6 bases between them. The CDR3 DNA sequence: TGTGCCAGCAGCCTCGGGGATCAGCCCCAGCATTTT. Its protein product is CASSLGDQPQHF.

In nucleotides, the CDR3 is TGTGCCAGCAGCTTCCTGGCGGGGGGGGCTCAGCCCCAGCATTTT. Its translation: CASSFLAGGAQPQHF. J is TRBJ1-5 and V is TRBV7-2; D may be TRBD1 (6 bases). Germline assignment: CDR1 SGHTA and CDR2 FQGNSA. V was pared by 3 bases and J by 6 bases, with 15 bases between. The CDR3 spans 15 residues.